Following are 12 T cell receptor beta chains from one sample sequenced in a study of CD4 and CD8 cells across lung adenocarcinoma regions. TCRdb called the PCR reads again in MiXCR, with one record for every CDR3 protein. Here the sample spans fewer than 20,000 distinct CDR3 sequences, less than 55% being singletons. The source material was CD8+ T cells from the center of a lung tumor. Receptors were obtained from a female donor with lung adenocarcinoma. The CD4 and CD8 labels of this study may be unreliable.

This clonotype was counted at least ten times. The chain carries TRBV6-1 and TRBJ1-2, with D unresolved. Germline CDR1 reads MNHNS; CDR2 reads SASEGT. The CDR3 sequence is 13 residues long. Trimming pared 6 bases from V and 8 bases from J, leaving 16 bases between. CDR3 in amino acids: CASSLNSGFGYTF. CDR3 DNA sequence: TGTGCCAGCAGCCTAAACTCCGGGTTCGGCTACACCTTC.

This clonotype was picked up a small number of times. The CDR3 region has the DNA TGTGCCAGCAGTTACTCGATTGAGGGAGAGACCCAGTACTTC. Its protein is CASSYSIEGETQYF. The genes are TRBV6-5 and TRBJ2-5, with D maybe TRBD2 (5 bases). Germline-derived CDR1 and CDR2 are MNHEY and SVGAGI. The CDR3 covers 14 residues. V lost 0 bases to trimming and J lost 4 bases, with 9 bases between them.

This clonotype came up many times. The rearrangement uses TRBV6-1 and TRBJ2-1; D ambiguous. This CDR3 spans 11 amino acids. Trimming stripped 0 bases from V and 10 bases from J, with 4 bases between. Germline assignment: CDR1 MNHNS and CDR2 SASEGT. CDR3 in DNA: TGTGCCAGCAGTGAAGCTCCCGAGCAGTTCTTC. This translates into CASSEAPEQFF.

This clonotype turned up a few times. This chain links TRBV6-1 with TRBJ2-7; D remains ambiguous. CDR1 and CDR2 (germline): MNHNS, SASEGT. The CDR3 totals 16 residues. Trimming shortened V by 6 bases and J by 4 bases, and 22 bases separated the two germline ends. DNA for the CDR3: TGTGCCAGCAGCCAGAAAAGCCCCGGGCTGAGGTACGAGCAGTACTTC. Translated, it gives CASSQKSPGLRYEQYF.

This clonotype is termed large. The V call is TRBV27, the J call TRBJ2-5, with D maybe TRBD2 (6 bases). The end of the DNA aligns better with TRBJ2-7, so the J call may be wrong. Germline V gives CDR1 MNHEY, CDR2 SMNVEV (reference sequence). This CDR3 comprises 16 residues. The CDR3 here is CASSPKPLGGAAEQYF. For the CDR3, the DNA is TGTGCCAGCAGTCCAAAGCCCCTTGGAGGGGCAGCCGAGCAGTACTTC.

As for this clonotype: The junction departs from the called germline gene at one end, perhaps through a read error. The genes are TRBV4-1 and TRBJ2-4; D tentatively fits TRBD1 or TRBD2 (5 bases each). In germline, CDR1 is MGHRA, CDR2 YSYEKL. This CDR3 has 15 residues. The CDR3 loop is CARSPGPSAKDTQYF. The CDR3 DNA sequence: TGCGCCCGCAGCCCGGGGCCGAGCGCCAAAGATACGCAGTATTTC.

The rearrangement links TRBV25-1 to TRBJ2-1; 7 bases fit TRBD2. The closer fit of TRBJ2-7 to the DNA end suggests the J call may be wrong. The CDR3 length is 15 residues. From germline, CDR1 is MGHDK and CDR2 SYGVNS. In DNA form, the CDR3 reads TGTGCCAGCAGTGAAAGCGGGGCCTGGGTGGACGAGCAGTACTTC. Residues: CASSESGAWVDEQYF.

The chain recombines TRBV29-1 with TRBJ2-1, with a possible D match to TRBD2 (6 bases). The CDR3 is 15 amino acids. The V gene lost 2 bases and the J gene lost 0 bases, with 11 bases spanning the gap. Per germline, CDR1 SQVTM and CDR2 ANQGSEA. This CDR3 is CSVELSGSSYNEQFF. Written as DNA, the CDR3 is TGCAGCGTTGAACTTAGCGGTAGCTCCTACAATGAGCAGTTCTTC.

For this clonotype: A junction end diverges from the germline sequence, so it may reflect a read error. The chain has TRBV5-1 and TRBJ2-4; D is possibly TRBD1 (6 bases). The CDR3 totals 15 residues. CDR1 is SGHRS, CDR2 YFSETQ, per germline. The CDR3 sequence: CASGSGLTGKNTQYF. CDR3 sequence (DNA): TGCGCCAGCGGCTCGGGGTTGACAGGCAAGAATACGCAGTATTTC.

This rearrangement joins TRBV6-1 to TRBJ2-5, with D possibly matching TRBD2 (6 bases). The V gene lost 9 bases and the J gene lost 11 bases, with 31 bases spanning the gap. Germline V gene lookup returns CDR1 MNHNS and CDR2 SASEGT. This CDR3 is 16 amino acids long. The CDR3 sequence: CASGASGRPNQDTQYF. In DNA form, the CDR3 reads TGTGCCAGTGGGGCGAGCGGGCGCCCAAACCAAGATACGCAGTACTTC.

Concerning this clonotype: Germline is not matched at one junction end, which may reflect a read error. The CDR3 sequence is CASGPGVGAKNTQYF. As DNA, the CDR3 is TGTGCCAGCGGTCCGGGGGTGGGGGCCAAAAACACTCAGTATTTC. The genes are TRBV6-1 and TRBJ2-4, with D possibly called TRBD1 or TRBD2 (6 bases each). The CDR3 extends over 15 amino acids. The germline V gene has CDR1 MNHNS and CDR2 SASEGT.

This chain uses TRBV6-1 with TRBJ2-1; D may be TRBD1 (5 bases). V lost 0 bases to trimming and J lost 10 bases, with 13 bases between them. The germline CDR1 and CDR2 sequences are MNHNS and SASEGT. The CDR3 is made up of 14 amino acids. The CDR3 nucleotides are TGTGCCAGCAGTGAAGCGCTAGGAGACAGAGAGCAGTTCTTC. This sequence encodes CASSEALGDREQFF.